These 30 T cell receptor beta chains share one sample of origin, sequenced in a study of blood T cell repertoires in COVID-19. Profiling relied on immunoSEQ multiplex PCR, and the TCRdb table lists in-frame clones only, not all of them. The sample lists about 80,000 clones; about 91% were seen once. The sequenced material came from peripheral blood. The receptors were sampled from a man in his 70s with active or convalescent COVID-19.

The chain couples TRBV30 to TRBJ2-2; D is possibly TRBD1 (5 bases). Trimming removed 6 bases from V and 1 base from J, with 15 bases in between. The CDR3 extends over 15 amino acids. Germline V gene sequence: CDR1 GTSNPN, CDR2 SVGIG (reference sequence). This CDR3 is CACKSQELNTGELFF. As DNA, the CDR3 is TGTGCCTGCAAATCACAGGAATTGAACACCGGGGAGCTGTTTTTT.

This clone came up once. The rearrangement links TRBV11-2 to TRBJ1-6; 10 bases agree with TRBD1. Germline CDR1 SGHAT, CDR2 FQNNGV. CDR3 length: 16 amino acids. V trimming: 3 bases; J trimming: 9 bases; junction bases outside the gene matches: 8. The CDR3 DNA is TGTGCCAGCAGCTTGTCGTGGGACAGGGGTAGTTCACCCCTCCACTTT. It codes for CASSLSWDRGSSPLHF.

This clone was recorded once. The chain uses TRBV6-7 and TRBJ1-1, with D maybe TRBD1 (5 bases). TRBV6-7 is flagged as an ORF with uncertain function. The CDR3 is 17 residues long. V lost 2 bases, J lost 4 bases, and 20 bases lay in between. The CDR3 bases are TGTGCCAGCAGTTACGAGGCGGGGGAGAGAGGAGGCACTGAAGCTTTCTTT. As protein: CASSYEAGERGGTEAFF.

The V and J genes are TRBV19 and TRBJ1-1; 11 nucleotides line up with TRBD1. In germline, CDR1 is LNHDA, CDR2 SQIVND (reference sequence). The CDR3 consists of 15 residues. The V and J ends lost 7 bases and 0 bases, in that order; junction bases with no gene match: 4. The CDR3 here is CASKGQGGMNTEAFF. The CDR3 DNA follows: TGTGCCAGTAAGGGACAGGGGGGAATGAACACTGAAGCTTTCTTT.

The rearrangement links TRBV19 to TRBJ1-1, with TRBD1 as a possible D gene (6 bases). CDR3 length: 14 amino acids. Germline lookup yields CDR1 LNHDA and CDR2 SQIVND (reference sequence). Trimming took 4 bases from V and 3 from J, leaving 12 bases between them. The CDR3 loop is CASSTRGRDTEAFF. As DNA, the CDR3 is TGTGCCAGTAGTACCAGGGGTAGGGACACTGAAGCTTTCTTT.

This chain uses TRBV5-4 with TRBJ1-6; D uncertain. In germline, CDR1 is SGHNT, CDR2 YYREEE (reference sequence). Trimming stripped 2 bases from V and 0 bases from J, with 9 bases between. This CDR3 is built from 16 residues. Here the CDR3 DNA reads TGTGCCAGCAGCTTTGGCGGGAGCTCCTATAATTCACCCCTCCACTTT. Protein sequence: CASSFGGSSYNSPLHF. Together with reference TRBV5-4 and TRBJ1-6, the CDR3 gives the full variable domain: ETGVTQSPTHLIKTRGQQVTLRCSSQSGHNTVSWYQQALGQGPQFIFQYYREEENGRGNFPPRFSGLQFPNYSSELNVNALELDDSALYLCASSFGGSSYNSPLHFGNGTRLTVT.

The gene calls are TRBV29-1 and TRBJ1-2; D remains unclear. In germline, CDR1 is SQVTM, CDR2 ANQGSEA. The CDR3 spans 12 residues. Deletions cut 1 base from V and 5 bases from J, with 8 bases between. The CDR3: CSVEGESYGYTF. CDR3 nucleotide sequence: TGCAGCGTTGAAGGCGAATCATATGGCTACACCTTC.

The V gene is TRBV6-5, the J gene TRBJ1-4, with TRBD1 identical over 7 bases. The CDR3 has 13 amino acids. The V gene end was trimmed by 6 bases and the J gene end by 4 bases; junction bases not matched to a gene: 2. The germline gives CDR1 MNHEY, CDR2 SVGAGI. CDR3 sequence (DNA): TGTGCCAGCAGCGGGACAGTTAATGAAAAACTGTTTTTT. It yields the protein CASSGTVNEKLFF.

This clone occurred once. V gene TRBV11-2 combines with J gene TRBJ2-7; weak D call: TRBD1 (5 bases). This CDR3 contains 15 residues. V was shortened by 5 bases and J by 6 bases, with 20 bases between the two germline ends. Germline V gene lookup returns CDR1 SGHAT and CDR2 FQNNGV. CDR3: CASSHPWGESAEQYF. Here the CDR3 DNA reads TGTGCCAGCAGCCACCCTTGGGGCGAATCGGCCGAGCAGTACTTC.

The chain carries TRBV5-5 and TRBJ2-5; 7 bases agree with TRBD2. The CDR3 spans 14 residues. Germline V gives CDR1 SGHKS, CDR2 YYEKEE (reference sequence). The V gene end was trimmed by 4 bases and the J gene end by 3 bases; junction bases not matched to a gene: 6. In DNA form, the CDR3 reads TGTGCCAGCAGCCTATGGGCGGGAGAAGAGACCCAGTACTTC. As protein: CASSLWAGEETQYF.

The chain joins TRBV4-3 to TRBJ1-2; 10 bases match TRBD1. Germline V gene data show CDR1 as LGHNA and CDR2 as YSLEER. The ends lost 3 bases at V and 5 bases at J; junction bases unmatched: 9. This CDR3 comprises 16 residues. CDR3 region: CASSQFPGQGNYGYTF. In DNA form, the CDR3 reads TGCGCCAGCAGCCAGTTTCCGGGACAGGGGAATTATGGCTACACCTTC.

The J gene is TRBJ1-1, the V gene TRBV5-1; D perhaps matches TRBD1 (5 bases). V dropped 3 bases and J dropped 2 bases, with 14 bases sitting between them. The CDR3 extends over 15 amino acids. Looked up from germline, CDR1 is SGHRS and CDR2 is YFSETQ. The CDR3 spells CASSSLGGFNTEAFF. The CDR3 DNA is TGCGCCAGCAGCTCTCTGGGGGGTTTTAACACTGAAGCTTTCTTT.

The rearrangement uses TRBV27 and TRBJ2-5; D gene ambiguous. The germline gives CDR1 MNHEY, CDR2 SMNVEV (reference sequence). The CDR3 has 15 amino acids. Trimming removed 0 bases at V and 5 bases at J, with 13 bases between. The CDR3: CASSLSSGFGETQYF. In DNA, the CDR3 is TGTGCCAGCAGTTTATCTTCGGGTTTCGGGGAGACCCAGTACTTC.

This sequence joins TRBV5-1 and TRBJ2-3, with unresolved D. CDR1 is SGHRS and CDR2 is YFSETQ in the germline V gene. There are 12 residues in the CDR3. V lost 4 bases to trimming and J lost 3 bases, with 6 bases between them. CDR3 residues: CASSPPTDTQYF. For the CDR3, the DNA is TGCGCCAGCAGCCCCCCTACAGATACGCAGTATTTT.

The chain joins TRBV7-3 to TRBJ2-1; possibly TRBD2 for D (7 bases). V dropped 5 bases and J dropped 4 bases, with 18 bases sitting between them. Germline V gene data show CDR1 as SGHTA and CDR2 as FQGTGA. The CDR3 is 16 residues long. CDR3 bases: TGTGCCAGCAGCCCCGCTGGGGGGGCCGTTTACAATGAGCAGTTCTTC. Translated: CASSPAGGAVYNEQFF.

The V call is TRBV7-2, the J call TRBJ2-5; no clear D. The CDR3 length is 15 residues. Germline loops: CDR1 SGHTA, CDR2 FQGNSA. V gave up 2 bases and J gave up 7 bases, with 17 bases separating them. The CDR3 reads CASSLRGQFGGTQYF. CDR3 nucleotide sequence: TGTGCCAGCAGCTTAAGAGGCCAGTTTGGTGGGACCCAGTACTTC. Using reference TRBV7-2 and TRBJ2-5 for the parts outside the CDR3, the full variable domain is GAGVSQSPSNKVTEKGKDVELRCDPISGHTALYWYRQSLGQGLEFLIYFQGNSAPDKSGLPSDRFSAERTGGSVSTLTIQRTQQEDSAVYLCASSLRGQFGGTQYFGPGTRLLVL.

The chain recombines TRBV7-9 with TRBJ2-4, with 12 bases lining up with TRBD2. Trimming took 6 bases from V and 5 from J; bases not matched to a gene: 14. In germline, CDR1 is SEHNR, CDR2 FQNEAQ (reference sequence). The CDR3 has 18 residues. The CDR3 coding sequence is TGTGCCAGCAGTCCGGACGGCGGACTAGCGGGGAGGGAAAACATTCAGTACTTC. As protein: CASSPDGGLAGRENIQYF.

The J gene is TRBJ1-1, the V gene TRBV19, with 8 bases lining up with TRBD1. J lost 3 bases, V lost 1 base, and 13 bases had no gene match. This CDR3 has 18 amino acids. Germline lookup yields CDR1 LNHDA and CDR2 SQIVND (reference sequence). The CDR3 loop is CASSIGRAGGGVDTEAFF. CDR3 in DNA: TGTGCCAGTAGTATAGGTAGGGCAGGGGGCGGCGTGGACACTGAAGCTTTCTTT.

The V call is TRBV10-2, the J call TRBJ1-1; 10 bases align to TRBD1. J gave up 5 bases and V 3 bases, and 3 bases lay outside the gene matches. The germline V gene encodes CDR1 WSHSY and CDR2 SAAADI. This CDR3 has 14 residues. Here the CDR3 DNA reads TGCGCCAGCAGTGATTGGACAGGGGGGACTGAAGCTTTCTTT. Amino acid sequence: CASSDWTGGTEAFF.

The V call is TRBV19, the J call TRBJ1-5; 11 nucleotides align to TRBD1. The ends lost 3 bases at V and 4 bases at J; junction bases unmatched: 5. From germline, CDR1 is LNHDA and CDR2 SQIVND (reference sequence). This CDR3 is built from 16 residues. CDR3 sequence (DNA): TGTGCCAGTAGTATGGGGGGACAGGGGGGTAATCAGCCCCAGCATTTT. Translation gives CASSMGGQGGNQPQHF.

V gene TRBV7-9 combines with J gene TRBJ2-6, with TRBD1 matching 11 bases. This CDR3 is built from 16 residues. Germline V CDR1 and CDR2: SEHNR, FQNEAQ (reference sequence). V trimming: 5 bases; J trimming: 4 bases; junction bases outside the gene matches: 4. DNA of the CDR3: TGTGCCAGCAGCCAGGACAGGGGGCTCGGGGCCAACGTCCTGACTTTC. It is translated as CASSQDRGLGANVLTF.

The V gene is TRBV6-5, the J gene TRBJ1-2; 9 bases are shared with TRBD1. Unmatched junction bases numbered 10, after V lost 10 bases and J lost 1 base. Germline values: CDR1 MNHEY, CDR2 SVGAGI. The CDR3 is 15 residues long. The CDR3 sequence: CATTGTGNLNYGYTF. Written as DNA, the CDR3 is TGTGCCACCACCGGGACAGGGAACCTTAACTATGGCTACACCTTC.

V is TRBV4-1 and J is TRBJ1-2; D is perhaps TRBD1 (5 bases). Trimming took off 3 bases at V and 2 bases at J, with 10 bases between the two ends. The CDR3 spans 14 residues. The germline V gene encodes CDR1 MGHRA and CDR2 YSYEKL. The CDR3 DNA reads as TGCGCCAGCAGCCATAGGGGCACGAACTATGGCTACACCTTC. It encodes CASSHRGTNYGYTF.

The chain has TRBV2 and TRBJ1-5; D gene ambiguous. Germline CDR1 is SNHLY and CDR2 is FYNNEI. Trimming took 4 bases from V and 3 from J, leaving 7 bases between them. This CDR3 has 13 residues. The CDR3 spells CASSVKPNQPQHF. DNA for the CDR3: TGTGCCAGCAGTGTGAAGCCCAATCAGCCCCAGCATTTT.

This chain links TRBV7-9 with TRBJ1-1, with D tentatively TRBD1 (5 bases). The CDR3 is 13 residues long. In germline, CDR1 is SEHNR, CDR2 FQNEAQ (reference sequence). V lost 5 bases and J 7 bases, leaving 14 bases between the germline ends. The CDR3: CASSHIRQYEAFF. As DNA, the CDR3 is TGTGCCAGCAGCCACATTCGACAGTATGAAGCTTTCTTT.

The gene calls are TRBV11-2 and TRBJ2-7; TRBD2 aligns across 7 bases. Germline V lookup: CDR1 SGHAT, CDR2 FQNNGV. V shed 3 bases, J shed 6 bases, and the junction held 11 bases outside the gene matches. The CDR3 length is 15 residues. The CDR3 spells CASSFLGPSGGEQYF. Written as DNA, the CDR3 is TGTGCCAGCAGCTTCCTAGGCCCATCGGGAGGCGAGCAGTACTTC. The full variable domain, with the rest looked up from reference TRBV11-2 and TRBJ2-7, is EAGVAQSPRYKIIEKRQSVAFWCNPISGHATLYWYQQILGQGPKLLIQFQNNGVVDDSQLPKDRFSAERLKGVDSTLKIQPAKLEDSAVYLCASSFLGPSGGEQYFGPGTRLTVT.

This clone has just one count. The V call is TRBV30, the J call TRBJ2-1; tentatively, D is TRBD1 (5 bases). Germline V CDR1 and CDR2: GTSNPN, SVGIG (reference sequence). V lost 0 bases, J lost 8 bases, and 11 bases lay in between. The CDR3 sequence is 13 residues long. CDR3 residues: CAWSVNSGYEQFF. The CDR3 DNA reads TGTGCCTGGAGTGTAAACTCAGGGTATGAGCAGTTCTTC.

This clone was seen more than once but under ten times. The chain carries TRBV6-2 or TRBV6-3 and TRBJ2-5; the D gene is possibly TRBD1 (5 bases). The CDR3 length is 14 residues. Trimming shortened V by 0 bases and J by 5 bases, and 10 bases separated the two germline ends. From germline, CDR1 is MNHEY and CDR2 SVGEGT. CDR3 residues: CASSYSQGSETQYF. CDR3 DNA sequence: TGTGCCAGCAGTTACTCGCAGGGCTCGGAGACCCAGTACTTC.

The CDR3 sequence: CASSLGGGFYTF. The CDR3, as DNA: TGTGCCAGCAGCTTAGGAGGGGGATTCTACACCTTC. The rearrangement joins TRBV7-9 to TRBJ1-2, with TRBD1 as a possible D gene (6 bases). Trimming stripped 1 base from V and 10 bases from J, with 10 bases between. The CDR3 extends over 12 amino acids. Germline V gives CDR1 SEHNR, CDR2 FQNEAQ (reference sequence).

The J gene is TRBJ1-4, the V gene TRBV4-3, with 9 positions matching TRBD1. The CDR3 has 15 residues. The germline V gene has CDR1 LGHNA and CDR2 YSLEER. The V and J ends lost 3 bases and 8 bases, in that order; junction bases with no gene match: 7. The CDR3 here is CASSHLDRGAEKLFF. In nucleotides, the CDR3 is TGCGCCAGCAGCCACTTAGACAGGGGGGCCGAAAAACTGTTTTTT.